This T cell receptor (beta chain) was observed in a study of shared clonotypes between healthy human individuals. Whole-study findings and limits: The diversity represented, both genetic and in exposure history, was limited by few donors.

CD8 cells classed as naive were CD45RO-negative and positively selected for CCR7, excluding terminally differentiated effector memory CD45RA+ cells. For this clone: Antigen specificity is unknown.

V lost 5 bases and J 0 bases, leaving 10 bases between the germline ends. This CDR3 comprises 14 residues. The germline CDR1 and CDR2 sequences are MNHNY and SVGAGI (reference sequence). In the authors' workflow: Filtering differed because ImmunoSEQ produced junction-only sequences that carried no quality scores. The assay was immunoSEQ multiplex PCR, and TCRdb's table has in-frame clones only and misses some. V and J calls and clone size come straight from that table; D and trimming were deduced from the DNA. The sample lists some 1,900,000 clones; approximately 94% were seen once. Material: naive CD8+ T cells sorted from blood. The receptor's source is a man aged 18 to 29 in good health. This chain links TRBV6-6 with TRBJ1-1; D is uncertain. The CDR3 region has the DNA TGTGCCAGCAGTCAAGGACTTATGAACACTGAAGCTTTCTTT. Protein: CASSQGLMNTEAFF.